This is a list of T cell receptor beta chains from one sample in a study of Graves' ophthalmopathy and Graves' hyperthyroidism. TCRdb analysed the multiplex PCR reads with MiXCR anew, one entry per CDR3 protein. The table lists around 1,200,000 distinct CDR3 sequences, less than 45% of them singletons. Sequenced input: peripheral blood or thyroid tissue (not recorded which). Receptors were obtained from an adult man with Graves' hyperthyroidism. Each CDR3 is given with its conserved first and last residue. D genes are given only for firm matches. Where a row states a size, it is once, few, many or the class of an expanded clone; other rows omit it.

TRBV20-1	NA	NA	TRBJ1-1	TGCAGTGCTAGAGATTCCGAAGTCGGTTGGGCGAACACTGAAGCTTTCTTT	CSARDSEVGWANTEAFF
TRBV20-1	TRBD2	many	TRBJ2-5	TGCAGTGTCAAGGAGGGGAGCGGGGGGCCCACCCAGTACTTC	CSVKEGSGGPTQYF
TRBV7-6	TRBD1	NA	TRBJ1-4	TGTGCCAGCAGCTCCCAGGCGACAGGGGAAAAACTGTTTTTT	CASSSQATGEKLFF
TRBV7-8	NA	few	TRBJ2-2	TGCGCCAGCAGCCAAGGAATAGGGAACACCGGGGAGCTGTTTTTT	CASSQGIGNTGELFF
TRBV20-1	NA	many	TRBJ1-6	TGCAGTGCTAGGGGGGGCATTTCACCCCTCCACTTT	CSARGGISPLHF
TRBV6-5	NA	NA	TRBJ2-7	TGTGCCAGCAGTTACGCCGGGACTCCGAATTACGAGCAGTACTTC	CASSYAGTPNYEQYF
TRBV6-5	TRBD1	few	TRBJ2-7	TGTGCCAGCAGTTACCCACAGGGGCCGATCTACGAGCAGTACTTC	CASSYPQGPIYEQYF
TRBV29-1	NA	NA	TRBJ1-5	TGCAGCCAAGGCCAGGGGTCCAATCAGCCCCAGCATTTT	CSQGQGSNQPQHF
TRBV20-1	TRBD2	NA	TRBJ2-5	TGCAGTGCTAGAGCAAGCGGGAGGGCCGAAGAGACCCAGTACTTC	CSARASGRAEETQYF
TRBV19	NA	many	TRBJ2-5	TGTGCCAGTAGTCCGCAGACGACGGAGACCCAGTACTTC	CASSPQTTETQYF
TRBV2	NA	many	TRBJ1-2	TGTGCCAGCAGTGAAAGGCAGGGGCAGATTAACTATGGCTACACCTTC	CASSERQGQINYGYTF
TRBV7-2	NA	few	TRBJ2-7	TGTGCCAGCAGCCCGGGTGAATGGTCCTACGAGCAGTACTTC	CASSPGEWSYEQYF
TRBV7-9	NA	NA	TRBJ2-7	TGTGCCAGCAGCTTGAGGGTTGCAGACTACGAGCAGTACTTC	CASSLRVADYEQYF
TRBV29-1	TRBD2	NA	TRBJ2-5	TGCAGCGTTGTCCGGACTAGCGGGAGGGCCAAGTACCAAGAGACCCAGTACTTC	CSVVRTSGRAKYQETQYF
TRBV19	TRBD2	many	TRBJ2-5	TGTGCCAGCTGTGCGCGGGGGGGCGCGAAAGGAGAGACCCAGTACTTC	CASCARGGAKGETQYF
TRBV30	NA	NA	TRBJ2-2	TGTGCCTGGACAGCTTTCCCCGGGGAGCTGTTTTTT	CAWTAFPGELFF
TRBV20-1	TRBD1	many	TRBJ1-3	TGCAGTGCTAGAGACCCGGACAGGGGGACAGACACCATATATTTT	CSARDPDRGTDTIYF
TRBV11-2	NA	many	TRBJ2-5	TGTGCCAGCAGAGAACCAGGGCGTAAAAAAGAGACCCAGTACTTC	CASREPGRKKETQYF
TRBV20-1	NA	NA	TRBJ1-3	TGCAGTGCTAGTCACCGCACAATTACCGGAGCTGGAAACACCATATATTTT	CSASHRTITGAGNTIYF
TRBV29-1	NA	many	TRBJ1-1	TGCAGCGTTGAAATAAAACAGACTTTCATGAACACTGAAGCTTTCTTT	CSVEIKQTFMNTEAFF
TRBV12-3/TRBV12-4	TRBD2	many	TRBJ2-7	TGTGCCAGCAGTTTTGGGAGGGCCAAGTACGAGCAGTACTTC	CASSFGRAKYEQYF
TRBV4-2	NA	many	TRBJ1-2	TGTGCCAGCAGCCAAGAGGTCCCTGTAAACTATGGCTACACCTTC	CASSQEVPVNYGYTF
TRBV7-2	TRBD1	many	TRBJ1-5	TGTGCCAGCAGCTCCTACAGGGGGGATCAGCCCCAGCATTTT	CASSSYRGDQPQHF
TRBV19	TRBD1	many	TRBJ1-2	TGTGCCAGTAGTATAGACACAGGGGGCTATGGCTACACCTTC	CASSIDTGGYGYTF
TRBV25-1	NA	once	TRBJ1-1	TGTGCCAGCTCATCAAAGTACGGACAGAATGAAGCTTTCTTT	CASSSKYGQNEAFF
TRBV19	NA	many	TRBJ2-5	TGTGCCAGTAGCACAAAGGGGGAGACCCAGTACTTC	CASSTKGETQYF
TRBV12-3/TRBV12-4	NA	many	TRBJ2-6	TGTGCCACCAAGGCTCAGGATTCTGGGGCCAACGTCCTGACTTTC	CATKAQDSGANVLTF
TRBV27	TRBD2	few	TRBJ2-7	TGTGCCAGCAGTTCCCTAGCGGTGGCAGGGAAGTACGAGCAGTACTTC	CASSSLAVAGKYEQYF
TRBV9	NA	NA	TRBJ1-2	TGTGCCAGCAGCGTAGAGATAAGGTCCGACTATGGCTACACCTTC	CASSVEIRSDYGYTF
TRBV25-1	TRBD1	many	TRBJ1-2	TGTGCCAGCAGTGAAGTTGGACAGGGTAATGGGGGCTACACCTTC	CASSEVGQGNGGYTF
TRBV7-9	NA	many	TRBJ1-1	TGTGCCAGCAGCTACCGACCCGGGGCCGGGGAGAACACTGAAGCTTTCTTT	CASSYRPGAGENTEAFF
TRBV7-9	NA	NA	TRBJ1-3	TGTGCCAGCAGCTACAAAGACACCATATATTTT	CASSYKDTIYF
TRBV12-3/TRBV12-4	TRBD2	NA	TRBJ2-5	TGTGCCAGCAGCCAAGCGGGGGGTCAGCCCCAGTACTTC	CASSQAGGQPQYF
TRBV10-2	NA	few	TRBJ1-2	TGCGCCAGCAGTGAGCCGGACAGCAATCTTAACTATGGCTACACCTTC	CASSEPDSNLNYGYTF
TRBV28	TRBD2	few	TRBJ2-7	TGTGCCAGCAGTCAAGATAGCGGGAGGGGACGTTACGAGCAGTACTTC	CASSQDSGRGRYEQYF
TRBV5-6	NA	many	TRBJ2-7	TGTGCCAGCAGCGTGGTCTATGGCATCGAGCAGTACTTC	CASSVVYGIEQYF
TRBV7-9	TRBD1	NA	TRBJ1-2	TGTGCCAGCAGCCCGGAGGGGGCACGGCATGGCTACACCTTC	CASSPEGARHGYTF
TRBV6-6	NA	few	TRBJ1-6	TGTGCCAGCAGTTACTCGAGCGGGGCGGGTGGGTCACCCCTCCACTTT	CASSYSSGAGGSPLHF
TRBV3-1	NA	NA	TRBJ2-7	TGTGCCAGCTCAACCTTAGCGGACGCCTCCTACGAGCAGTACTTC	CASSTLADASYEQYF
TRBV20-1	NA	NA	TRBJ2-5	TGCAGTGCTTCCGGGGCTGACTTAGAGACCCAGTACTTC	CSASGADLETQYF
TRBV6-6	NA	few	TRBJ1-4	TGTGCCACCTATAAGGGCAGTGATGAAAAACTGTTTTTT	CATYKGSDEKLFF
TRBV2	TRBD2	many	TRBJ2-5	TGTGCCAGCCCTACCGTGGAGGCTAGCGGGGCCCAAGAGACCCAGTACTTC	CASPTVEASGAQETQYF
TRBV4-3	NA	many	TRBJ1-6	TGCGCCAGCAGCCAAGACGGATCACCCCTCCACTTT	CASSQDGSPLHF
TRBV4-1	NA	NA	TRBJ2-7	TGTGCCAGCAGTCCAGGAGCCCTACTTTCCTACGAGCAGTACTTC	CASSPGALLSYEQYF
TRBV9	TRBD2	NA	TRBJ2-2	TGTGCCCAGCTAGCGGGGGGCCCGAACACCGGGGAGCTGTTTTTT	CAQLAGGPNTGELFF
TRBV4-1	NA	few	TRBJ2-5	TGCGCCAGCAGCCAAGTCGTAGCCGGGGAGACCCAGTACTTC	CASSQVVAGETQYF
TRBV11-2	TRBD1	NA	TRBJ2-7	TGCGCCAGCAGCTTAGCCGGGACAGGGGGCGTGTACGAGCAGTACTTC	CASSLAGTGGVYEQYF
TRBV5-1	NA	NA	TRBJ1-3	TGCGCCAGCAGCCCGGCCAGGGCGCGGGCGGGAAACACCATATATTTT	CASSPARARAGNTIYF
TRBV4-3	NA	many	TRBJ1-6	TGCGCCAGCAGCCAAGAACATGGGTCACCCCTCCACTTT	CASSQEHGSPLHF
TRBV28	NA	NA	TRBJ2-7	TGTGCCAGCACCTCGACAGAGTTCTACGAGCAGTACTTC	CASTSTEFYEQYF
TRBV7-2	TRBD1	NA	TRBJ1-4	TGTGCCAGCAGCTTATACGGGACAGGGAATGAAAAACTGTTTTTT	CASSLYGTGNEKLFF
TRBV7-9	NA	many	TRBJ1-1	TGTGCCAGCAGCTTAGGATTTACGAACACTGAAGCTTTCTTT	CASSLGFTNTEAFF
TRBV7-3	NA	once	TRBJ1-2	TGCGCCAGCAGCCAAGTCCGGGATACTAACTATGGCTACACCTTC	CASSQVRDTNYGYTF
TRBV10-3	TRBD1	NA	TRBJ2-7	TGTGCCATCACTGCAGGGGGTAACTACGAGCAGTACTTC	CAITAGGNYEQYF
TRBV2	NA	NA	TRBJ2-7	TGTGCCAGCTTAGGTGGGGATTTCGAGCAGTACTTC	CASLGGDFEQYF
TRBV25-1	NA	NA	TRBJ2-3	TGTGCCAGCAGGGACATTTTCCCAGATACGCAGTATTTT	CASRDIFPDTQYF
TRBV3-1	NA	NA	TRBJ1-6	TGTGCCAGCAGCCCCCGGACAGATAATTCACCCCTCCACTTT	CASSPRTDNSPLHF
TRBV13	NA	NA	TRBJ1-6	TGTGCCAGCAGTGATTTTGGAGGCAATTCACCCCCCCACTTT	CASSDFGGNSPPHF
TRBV5-4	TRBD1	NA	TRBJ2-7	TGTGCCAGCAGCGTGACAGGGGGGCAGTACTTC	CASSVTGGQYF
TRBV29-1	NA	NA	TRBJ1-1	TGCAGCATTGAGGCGGACACTGAAGCTTTCTTT	CSIEADTEAFF